This T cell receptor beta chain was documented in a study of blood T cell repertoires in COVID-19. Study summary: The United States, Italy and Spain supplied acute and convalescent COVID-19 samples. PBMCs, B-cell-depleted T cells, or T cells provided the cDNA or gDNA that made up the material.

This CDR3 region has 14 residues. V was pared by 3 bases and J by 5 bases, with 5 bases of the junction left unmatched. The germline gives CDR1 SGHRS, CDR2 YFSETQ. Per the original data handling: Reference gene primer amplification yielded estimated nucleated cell counts. Repertoires were generated with immunoSEQ multiplex PCR, while TCRdb's copy carries only in-frame clones and drops some. The DNA gave D and trimming, while V, J and clone size come from that table. The sample records roughly 75,000 clones, 80% to 90% being singletons. Sequences were obtained from peripheral blood. The TCR originated in a man between 60 and 70 years old with acute or convalescent COVID-19. This chain uses TRBV5-1 with TRBJ2-7, with 10 bases matching TRBD2. CDR3 sequence reads: CASSSSGSMNEQYF. The CDR3 DNA follows: TGCGCCAGCAGCTCTAGCGGGAGTATGAACGAGCAGTACTTC.